This TCR beta chain was obtained from a study of blood T cell repertoires in COVID-19. Across the whole study: Samples taken during acute and convalescent COVID-19 were collected in the United States, Italy and Spain.

The CDR3 extends over 15 amino acids. The V gene's germline CDR1 is LNHDA and CDR2 SQIVND (reference sequence). Between the trimmed V and J ends, which lost 1 base and 3 bases, there was a span of 10 bases. Those who participated ranged in age from about 18 to 89 years and resided in 20 to 30 US areas. Sequenced by immunoSEQ multiplex PCR; TCRdb stores in-frame clones only, minus some. The top ten clones hold roughly 7% of a sample with about 200,000 clones, about 80% of them seen once. The chain employs TRBV19 and TRBJ1-5; D gene ambiguous. What was sequenced was PBMCs or T cells enriched from blood (not recorded which). This receptor was taken from a middle-aged man who had recovered from COVID-19. The CDR3, as DNA: TGTGCCAGTAGTATAGCACAGCCCCTCAATCAGCCCCAGCATTTT. It codes for CASSIAQPLNQPQHF.